This T cell receptor (beta chain) is from a study of blood T cell repertoires in COVID-19. Turning to the study itself: The samples span acute and convalescent COVID-19 from the United States, Italy and Spain. In each case, the material was cDNA or gDNA derived from T cells, B-cell-depleted T cells, or PBMCs.

Original processing notes: Estimates of nucleated cell counts were drawn from the amplification of reference gene primers. Here immunoSEQ multiplex PCR was the method, and the copy in TCRdb shows in-frame clones only, minus some. For V, J and clone size, that table is used; D and trimming come from the DNA. The sample lists 300,000 or so clones; 90% were seen once. Germline-derived CDR1 and CDR2 are LNHDA and SQIVND (reference sequence). This CDR3 region has 15 residues. V was shortened by 3 bases and J by 2 bases, with 10 bases between the two germline ends. Participant-given clinical history determined each cohort assignment.

V usage is TRBV19 and J usage is TRBJ1-4; no clear D. Sequenced: PBMCs or T cells enriched from blood (not recorded which). This receptor was obtained from a man in his sixties who had recovered from COVID-19. The CDR3, as DNA: TGTGCCAGTAGTATTCGGTCCGTGACTAATGAAAAACTGTTTTTT. It encodes CASSIRSVTNEKLFF.